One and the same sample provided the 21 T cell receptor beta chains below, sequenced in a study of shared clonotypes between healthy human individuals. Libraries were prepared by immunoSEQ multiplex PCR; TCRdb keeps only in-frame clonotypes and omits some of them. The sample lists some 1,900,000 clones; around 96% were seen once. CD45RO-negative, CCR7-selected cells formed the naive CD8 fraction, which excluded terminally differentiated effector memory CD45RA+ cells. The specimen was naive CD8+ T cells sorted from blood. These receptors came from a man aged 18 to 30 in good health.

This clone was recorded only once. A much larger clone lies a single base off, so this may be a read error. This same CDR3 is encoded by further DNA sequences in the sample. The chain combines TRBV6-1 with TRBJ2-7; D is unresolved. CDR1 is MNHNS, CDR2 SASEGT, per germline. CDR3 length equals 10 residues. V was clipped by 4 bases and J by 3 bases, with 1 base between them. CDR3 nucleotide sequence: TGTGCCAGCAGTGTCTACGAGCAGTACTTC. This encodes CASSVYEQYF.

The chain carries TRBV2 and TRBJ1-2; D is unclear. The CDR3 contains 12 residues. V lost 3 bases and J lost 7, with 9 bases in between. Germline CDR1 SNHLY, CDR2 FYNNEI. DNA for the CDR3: TGTGCCAGCAGTGAGGCTGGGTCTGGCTACACCTTC. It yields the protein CASSEAGSGYTF.

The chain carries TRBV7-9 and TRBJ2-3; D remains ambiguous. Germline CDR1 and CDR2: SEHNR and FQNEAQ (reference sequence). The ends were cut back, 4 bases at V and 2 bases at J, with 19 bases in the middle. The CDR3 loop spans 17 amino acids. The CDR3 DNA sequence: TGTGCCAGCAGCTCCCTAAGAGGAGAAACCCTCACAGATACGCAGTATTTT. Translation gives CASSSLRGETLTDTQYF.

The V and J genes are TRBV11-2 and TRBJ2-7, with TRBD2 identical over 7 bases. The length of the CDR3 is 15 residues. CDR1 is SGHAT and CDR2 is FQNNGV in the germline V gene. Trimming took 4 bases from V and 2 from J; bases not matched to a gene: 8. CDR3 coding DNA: TGTGCCAGCAGCTGGCTAGGCGGGAGCCCCTACGAGCAGTACTTC. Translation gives CASSWLGGSPYEQYF.

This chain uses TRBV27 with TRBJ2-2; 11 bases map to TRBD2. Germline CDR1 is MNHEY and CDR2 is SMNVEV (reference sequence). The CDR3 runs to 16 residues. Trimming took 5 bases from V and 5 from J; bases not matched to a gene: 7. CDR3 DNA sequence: TGTGCCAGCAGTCAGCTAGCGGGAGGTTTGACCGGGGAGCTGTTTTTT. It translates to CASSQLAGGLTGELFF.

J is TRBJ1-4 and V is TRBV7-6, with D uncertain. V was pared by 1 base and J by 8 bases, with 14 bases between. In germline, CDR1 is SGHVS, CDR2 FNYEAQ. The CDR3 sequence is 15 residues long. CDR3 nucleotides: TGTGCCAGCAGCTTAGAAGCCCGGACGGCGGAAAAACTGTTTTTT. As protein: CASSLEARTAEKLFF. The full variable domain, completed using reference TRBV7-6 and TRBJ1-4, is GAGVSQSPRYKVTKRGQDVALRCDPISGHVSLYWYRQALGQGPEFLTYFNYEAQQDKSGLPNDRFSAERPEGSISTLTIQRTEQRDSAMYRCASSLEARTAEKLFFGSGTQLSVL.

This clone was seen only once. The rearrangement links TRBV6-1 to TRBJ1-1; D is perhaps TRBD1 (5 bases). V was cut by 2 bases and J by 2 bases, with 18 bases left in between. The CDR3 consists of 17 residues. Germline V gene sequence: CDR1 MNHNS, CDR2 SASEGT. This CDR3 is CASSEYPSWGVNTEAFF. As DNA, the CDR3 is TGTGCCAGCAGTGAATATCCGTCGTGGGGGGTAAACACTGAAGCTTTCTTT.

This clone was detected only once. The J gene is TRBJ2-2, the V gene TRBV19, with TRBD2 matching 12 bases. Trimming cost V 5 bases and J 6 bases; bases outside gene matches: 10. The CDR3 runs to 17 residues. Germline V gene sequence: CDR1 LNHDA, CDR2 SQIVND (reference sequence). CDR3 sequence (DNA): TGTGCCAGTAGTTTGGCTAGCGGGGGGGCTAGCGCCGGGGAGCTGTTTTTT. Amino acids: CASSLASGGASAGELFF.

The DNA of the CDR3 is TGCGCCAGCAGCCAAGACGGGATGAGCTCCTACGAGCAGTACTTC. Translation gives CASSQDGMSSYEQYF. J is TRBJ2-7 and V is TRBV4-3; TRBD2 might be the D (5 bases). V lost 0 bases and J lost 0, with 9 bases in between. Per the germline V gene, CDR1 is LGHNA and CDR2 is YSLEER. This CDR3 has 15 residues.

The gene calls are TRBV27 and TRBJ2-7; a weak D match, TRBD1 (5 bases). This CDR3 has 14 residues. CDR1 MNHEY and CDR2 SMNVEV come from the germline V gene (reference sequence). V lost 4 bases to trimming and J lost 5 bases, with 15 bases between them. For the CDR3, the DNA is TGTGCCAGCAGTTCCCTCGACAGCTTTCACGAGCAGTACTTC. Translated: CASSSLDSFHEQYF.

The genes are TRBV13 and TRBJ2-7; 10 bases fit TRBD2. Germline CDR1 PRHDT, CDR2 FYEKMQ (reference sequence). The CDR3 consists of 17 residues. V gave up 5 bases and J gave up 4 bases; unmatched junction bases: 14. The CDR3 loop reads CASSPRTGTSVEYEQYF. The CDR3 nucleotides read TGTGCCAGCAGCCCTCGGACAGGGACTAGCGTGGAGTACGAGCAGTACTTC.

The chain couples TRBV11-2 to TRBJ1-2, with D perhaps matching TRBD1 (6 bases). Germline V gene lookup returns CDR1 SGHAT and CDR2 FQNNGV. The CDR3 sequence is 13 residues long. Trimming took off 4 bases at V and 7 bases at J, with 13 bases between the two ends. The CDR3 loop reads CASSYEQGTGYTF. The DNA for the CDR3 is TGTGCCAGCAGCTATGAACAGGGTACTGGCTACACCTTC.

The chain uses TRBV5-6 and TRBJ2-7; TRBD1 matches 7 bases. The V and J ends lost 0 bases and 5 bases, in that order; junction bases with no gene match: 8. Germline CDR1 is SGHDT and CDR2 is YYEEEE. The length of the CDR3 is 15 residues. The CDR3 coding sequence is TGTGCCAGCAGCTTGGTTAGCACAGGGGTGGACGAGCAGTACTTC. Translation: CASSLVSTGVDEQYF.

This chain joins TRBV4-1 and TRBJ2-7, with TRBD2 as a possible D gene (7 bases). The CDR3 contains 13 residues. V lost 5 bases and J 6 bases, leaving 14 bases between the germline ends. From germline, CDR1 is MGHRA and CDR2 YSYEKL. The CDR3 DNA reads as TGCGCCAGCAGCATGGGGGGGGCGCTCGAGCAGTACTTC. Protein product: CASSMGGALEQYF.

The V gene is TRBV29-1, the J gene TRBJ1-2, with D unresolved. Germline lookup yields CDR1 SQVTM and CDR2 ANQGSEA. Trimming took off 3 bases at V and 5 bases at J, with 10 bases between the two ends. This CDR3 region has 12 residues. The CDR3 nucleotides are TGCAGCGTTGAGACCACTGGGTATGGCTACACCTTC. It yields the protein CSVETTGYGYTF.

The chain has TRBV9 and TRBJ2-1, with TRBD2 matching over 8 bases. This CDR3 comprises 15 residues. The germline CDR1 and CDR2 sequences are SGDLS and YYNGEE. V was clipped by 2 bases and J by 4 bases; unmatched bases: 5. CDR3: CASSVLAGQYNEQFF. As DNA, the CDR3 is TGTGCCAGCAGCGTCTTAGCGGGGCAGTACAATGAGCAGTTCTTC.

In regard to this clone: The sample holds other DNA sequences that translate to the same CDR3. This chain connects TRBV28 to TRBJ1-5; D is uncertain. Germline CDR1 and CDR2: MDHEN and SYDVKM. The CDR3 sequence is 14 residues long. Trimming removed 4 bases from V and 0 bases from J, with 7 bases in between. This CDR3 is CASSSGISNQPQHF. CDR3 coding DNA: TGTGCCAGCAGTTCCGGGATTAGCAATCAGCCCCAGCATTTT.

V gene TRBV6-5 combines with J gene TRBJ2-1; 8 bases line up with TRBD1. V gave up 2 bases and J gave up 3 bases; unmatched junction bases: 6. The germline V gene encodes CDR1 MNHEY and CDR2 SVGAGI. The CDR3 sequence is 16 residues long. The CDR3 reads CASSYLPGGFYNEQFF. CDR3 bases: TGTGCCAGCAGTTACCTCCCAGGGGGCTTCTACAATGAGCAGTTCTTC.

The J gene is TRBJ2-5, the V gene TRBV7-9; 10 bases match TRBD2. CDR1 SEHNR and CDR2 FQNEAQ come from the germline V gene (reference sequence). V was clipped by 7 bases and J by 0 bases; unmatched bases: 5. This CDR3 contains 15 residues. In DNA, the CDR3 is TGTGCCAGCACCGGGCTAGCGGGGGACCAAGAGACCCAGTACTTC. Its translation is CASTGLAGDQETQYF. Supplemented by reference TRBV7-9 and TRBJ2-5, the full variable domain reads DTGVSQNPRHKITKRGQNVTFRCDPISEHNRLYWYRQTLGQGPEFLTYFQNEAQLEKSRLLSDRFSAERPKGSFSTLEIQRTEQGDSAMYLCASTGLAGDQETQYFGPGTRLLVL.

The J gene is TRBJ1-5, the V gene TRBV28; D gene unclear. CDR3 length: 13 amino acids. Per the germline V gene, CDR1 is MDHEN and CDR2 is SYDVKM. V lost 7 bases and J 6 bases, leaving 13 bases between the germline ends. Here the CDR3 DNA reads TGTGCCAGCACTAAACTTTTCGGTCAGCCCCAGCATTTT. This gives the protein CASTKLFGQPQHF.

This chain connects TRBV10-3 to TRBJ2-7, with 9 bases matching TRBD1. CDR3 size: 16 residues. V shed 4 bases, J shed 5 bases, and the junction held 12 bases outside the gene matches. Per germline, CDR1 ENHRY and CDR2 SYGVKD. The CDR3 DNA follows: TGTGCCATCAGTGCCCCAATGGGACAGGGTAGGCACGAGCAGTACTTC. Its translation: CAISAPMGQGRHEQYF.